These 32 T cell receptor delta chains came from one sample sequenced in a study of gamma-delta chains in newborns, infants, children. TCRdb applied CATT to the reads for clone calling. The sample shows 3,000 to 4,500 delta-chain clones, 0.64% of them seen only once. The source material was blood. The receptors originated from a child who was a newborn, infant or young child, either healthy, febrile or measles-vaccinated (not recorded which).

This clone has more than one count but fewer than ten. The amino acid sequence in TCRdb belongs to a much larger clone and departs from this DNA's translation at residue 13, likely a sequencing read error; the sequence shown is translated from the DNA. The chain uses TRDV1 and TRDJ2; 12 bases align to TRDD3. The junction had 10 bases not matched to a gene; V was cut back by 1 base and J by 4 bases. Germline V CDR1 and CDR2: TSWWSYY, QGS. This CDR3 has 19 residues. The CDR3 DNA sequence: TGTGCTCTTGGGGAACCCCTTCCTGGGGGATACGCTTCGACAGCACAACTCTTCTTT. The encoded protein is CALGEPLPGGYASTAQLFF.

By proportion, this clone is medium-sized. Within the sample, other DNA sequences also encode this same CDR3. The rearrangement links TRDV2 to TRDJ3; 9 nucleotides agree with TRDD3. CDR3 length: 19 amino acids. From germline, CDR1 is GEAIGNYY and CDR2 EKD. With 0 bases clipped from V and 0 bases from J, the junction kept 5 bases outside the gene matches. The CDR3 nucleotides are TGTGCCTGTGACACCTGGGGATACGAGAGCTCCTGGGACACCCGACAGATGTTTTTC. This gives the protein CACDTWGYESSWDTRQMFF.

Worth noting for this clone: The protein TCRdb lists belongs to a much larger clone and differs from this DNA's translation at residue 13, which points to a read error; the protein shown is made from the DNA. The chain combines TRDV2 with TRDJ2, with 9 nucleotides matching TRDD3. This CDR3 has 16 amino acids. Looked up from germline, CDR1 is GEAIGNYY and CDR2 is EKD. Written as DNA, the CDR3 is TGTGCCTGTGACGTACTGGGGGAAGCTTTGACAGCACGACTCTTCTTT. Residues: CACDVLGEALTARLFF.

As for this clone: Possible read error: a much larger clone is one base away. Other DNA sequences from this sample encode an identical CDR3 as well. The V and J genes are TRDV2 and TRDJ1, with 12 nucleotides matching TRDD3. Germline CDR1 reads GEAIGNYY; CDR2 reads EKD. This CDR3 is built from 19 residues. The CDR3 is CACDRGAPGGYDYTDKLIF. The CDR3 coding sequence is TGTGCTTGTGACAGGGGGGCGCCTGGGGGATACGACTACACCGATAAACTCATCTTT.

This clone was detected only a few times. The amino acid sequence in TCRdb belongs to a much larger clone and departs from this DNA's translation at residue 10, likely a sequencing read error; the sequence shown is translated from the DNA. In nucleotides, the CDR3 is TGTGCCTGTGACACCCTGGGGGATATTTCGACAGCACAACTCTTCTTT. Residues: CACDTLGDISTAQLFF. The rearrangement joins TRDV2 to TRDJ2, with 10 bases matching TRDD3. Losses at the gene ends were 0 bases for V and 4 bases for J; bases not matched to a gene: 4. CDR3 size: 16 residues. The germline CDR1 and CDR2 sequences are GEAIGNYY and EKD.

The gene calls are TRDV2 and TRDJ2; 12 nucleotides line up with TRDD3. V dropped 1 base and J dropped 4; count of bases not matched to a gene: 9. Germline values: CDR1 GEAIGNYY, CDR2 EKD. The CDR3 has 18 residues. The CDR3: CACDTITGGYKPTAQLFF. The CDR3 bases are TGTGCCTGTGACACTATCACTGGGGGATACAAGCCGACAGCACAACTCTTCTTT.

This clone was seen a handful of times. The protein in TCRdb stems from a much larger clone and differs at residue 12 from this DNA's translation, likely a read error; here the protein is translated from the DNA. CDR3 sequence reads: CACDTMGDTYTGKLIF. CDR3 sequence (DNA): TGTGCCTGTGACACAATGGGGGATACGTACACCGGTAAACTCATCTTT. The rearrangement joins TRDV2 to TRDJ1; TRDD3 aligns across 11 bases. This CDR3 spans 16 amino acids. CDR1 and CDR2 from the germline V gene are GEAIGNYY and EKD.

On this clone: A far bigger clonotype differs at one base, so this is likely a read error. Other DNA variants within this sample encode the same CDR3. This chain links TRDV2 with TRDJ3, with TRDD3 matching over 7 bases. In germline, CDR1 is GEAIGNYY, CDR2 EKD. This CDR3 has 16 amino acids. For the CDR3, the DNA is TGTGCCTGTGACACCTGGGGGACCTGGGACACCCGGCAGATGTTTTTC. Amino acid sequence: CACDTWGTWDTRQMFF.

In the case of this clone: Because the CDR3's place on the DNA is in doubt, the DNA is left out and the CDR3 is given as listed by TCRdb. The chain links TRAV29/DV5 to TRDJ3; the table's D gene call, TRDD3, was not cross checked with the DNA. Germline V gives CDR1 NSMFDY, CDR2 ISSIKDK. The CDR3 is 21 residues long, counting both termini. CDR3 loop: CSVLLCSKRGASSWDTRQMFF.

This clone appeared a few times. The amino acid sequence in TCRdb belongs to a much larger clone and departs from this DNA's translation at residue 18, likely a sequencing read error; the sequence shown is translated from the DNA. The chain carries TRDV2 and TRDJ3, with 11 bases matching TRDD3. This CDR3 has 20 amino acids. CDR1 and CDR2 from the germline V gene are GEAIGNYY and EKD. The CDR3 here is CACDTGWGIQVTWDTRQTFF. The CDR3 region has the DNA TGTGCCTGTGACACCGGCTGGGGGATACAGGTTACCTGGGACACCCGACAGACGTTTTTC.

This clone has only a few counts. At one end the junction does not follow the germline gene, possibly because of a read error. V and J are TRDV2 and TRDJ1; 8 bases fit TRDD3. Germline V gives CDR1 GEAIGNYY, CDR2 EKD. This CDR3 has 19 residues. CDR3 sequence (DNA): TGTGCCTGTGACACGGTACCTACAGGGGATACAAAGTACGCCGATAAACGCATCTTT. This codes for CACDTVPTGDTKYADKRIF.

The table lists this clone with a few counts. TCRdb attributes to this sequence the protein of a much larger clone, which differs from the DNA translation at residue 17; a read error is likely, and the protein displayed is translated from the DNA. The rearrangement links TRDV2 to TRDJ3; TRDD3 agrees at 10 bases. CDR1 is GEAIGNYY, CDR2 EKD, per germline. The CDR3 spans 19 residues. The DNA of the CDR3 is TGTGCCTGTGACACTGGGGGATACAAGAGCTCCTGGGACACCCGACAGACGTTTTTC. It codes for CACDTGGYKSSWDTRQTFF.

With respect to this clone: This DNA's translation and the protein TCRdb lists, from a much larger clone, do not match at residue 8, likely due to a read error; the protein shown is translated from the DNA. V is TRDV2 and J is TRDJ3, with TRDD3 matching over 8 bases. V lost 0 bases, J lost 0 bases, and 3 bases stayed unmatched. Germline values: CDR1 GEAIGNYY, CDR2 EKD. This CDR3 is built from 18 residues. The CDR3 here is CACDTWGMGSWDTRQMFF. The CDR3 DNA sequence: TGTGCCTGTGACACCTGGGGGATGGGCTCCTGGGACACCCGACAGATGTTTTTC.

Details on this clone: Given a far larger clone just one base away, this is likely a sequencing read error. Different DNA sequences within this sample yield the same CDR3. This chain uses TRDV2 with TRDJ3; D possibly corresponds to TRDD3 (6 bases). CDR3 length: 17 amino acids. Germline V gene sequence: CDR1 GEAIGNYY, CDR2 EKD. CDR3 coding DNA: TGCGCCTGTGACACCGGCTGGGGCTCCTGGGACACCCGACAGATGTTTTTC. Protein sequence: CACDTGWGSWDTRQMFF.

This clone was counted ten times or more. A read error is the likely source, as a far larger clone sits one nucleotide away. CDR3: CACDSTGGSRDTRQMFF. The CDR3 DNA sequence: TGTGCCTGTGACAGTACTGGGGGATCCCGGGACACCCGACAGATGTTTTTC. V and J are TRDV2 and TRDJ3; TRDD3 agrees at 10 bases. The CDR3 runs to 17 residues. Germline V gives CDR1 GEAIGNYY, CDR2 EKD. The junction had 5 bases not matched to a gene; V was cut back by 2 bases and J by 5 bases.

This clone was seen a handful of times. In nucleotides, the CDR3 is TGTGCCTGTGACACCGTACTGGGGGACCACTCCTGGGACACCCGACAGATGTTTTTC. Protein: CACDTVLGDHSWDTRQMFF. The rearrangement links TRDV2 to TRDJ3; 9 bases are shared with TRDD3. Germline CDR1 GEAIGNYY, CDR2 EKD. This CDR3 has 19 residues. The ends lost 0 bases at V and 0 bases at J; junction bases unmatched: 5.

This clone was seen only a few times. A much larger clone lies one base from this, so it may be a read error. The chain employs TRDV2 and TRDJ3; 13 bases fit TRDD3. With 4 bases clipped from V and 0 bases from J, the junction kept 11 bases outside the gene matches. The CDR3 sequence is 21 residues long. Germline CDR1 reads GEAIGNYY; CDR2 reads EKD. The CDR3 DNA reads TGTGCCTGTGAAGACTTACTGGGGGATACGGTAAGCTCCTGGGACACCCGACAGATGTTTTTC. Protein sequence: CACEDLLGDTVSSWDTRQMFF.

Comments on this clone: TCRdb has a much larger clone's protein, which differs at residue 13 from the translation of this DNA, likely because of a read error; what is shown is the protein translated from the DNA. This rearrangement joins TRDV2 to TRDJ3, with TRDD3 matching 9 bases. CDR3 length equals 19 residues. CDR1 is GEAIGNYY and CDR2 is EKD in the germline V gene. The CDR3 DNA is TGTGCCTGTGACACCGGGGGATACTTCAGCTCCTGGGGCACCCGACAGATGTTTTTC. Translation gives CACDTGGYFSSWGTRQMFF.

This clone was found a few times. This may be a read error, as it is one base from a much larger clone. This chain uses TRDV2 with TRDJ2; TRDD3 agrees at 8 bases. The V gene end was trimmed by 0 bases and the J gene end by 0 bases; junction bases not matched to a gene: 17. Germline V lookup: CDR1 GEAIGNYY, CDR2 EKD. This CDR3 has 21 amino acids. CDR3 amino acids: CACDTVVPSTGGLALTAQLFF. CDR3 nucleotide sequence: TGTGCCTGTGACACCGTTGTTCCCAGTACTGGGGGCCTAGCTTTGACAGCACAACTCTTCTTT.

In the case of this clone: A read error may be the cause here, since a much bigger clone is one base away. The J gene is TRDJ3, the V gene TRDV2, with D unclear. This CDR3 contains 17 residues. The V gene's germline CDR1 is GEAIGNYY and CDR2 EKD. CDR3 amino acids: CARDTVLSSWDTRQMFF. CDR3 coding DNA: TGTGCCCGTGACACCGTACTGAGCTCCTGGGACACCCGACAGATGTTTTTC.

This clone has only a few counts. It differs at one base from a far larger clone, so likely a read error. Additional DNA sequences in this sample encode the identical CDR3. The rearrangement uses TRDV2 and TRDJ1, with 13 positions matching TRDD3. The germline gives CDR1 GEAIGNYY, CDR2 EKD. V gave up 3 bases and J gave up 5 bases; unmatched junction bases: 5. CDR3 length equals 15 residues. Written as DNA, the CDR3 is TGTGCCTGTGACTACTGGGGGATACGCACAGATAAACTCATCTTT. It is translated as CACDYWGIRTDKLIF.

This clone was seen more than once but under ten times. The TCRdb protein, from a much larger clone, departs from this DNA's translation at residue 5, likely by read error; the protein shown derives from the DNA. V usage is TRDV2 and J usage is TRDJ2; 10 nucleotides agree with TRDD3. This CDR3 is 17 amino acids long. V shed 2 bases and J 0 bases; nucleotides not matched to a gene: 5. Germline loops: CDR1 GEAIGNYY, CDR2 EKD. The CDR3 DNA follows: TGTGCCTGTGACATCGTCGGGGGATACGCTTTGACAGCACAACTCTTCTTT. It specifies CACDIVGGYALTAQLFF.

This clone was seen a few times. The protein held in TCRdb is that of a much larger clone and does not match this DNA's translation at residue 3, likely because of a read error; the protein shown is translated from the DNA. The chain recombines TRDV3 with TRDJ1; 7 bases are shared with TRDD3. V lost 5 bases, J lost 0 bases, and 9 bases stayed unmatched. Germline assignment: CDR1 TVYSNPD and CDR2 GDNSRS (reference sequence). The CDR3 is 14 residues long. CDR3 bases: TGTGCCCCCGGCTGGGGGCCGTACACCGATAAACTCATCTTT. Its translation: CAPGWGPYTDKLIF. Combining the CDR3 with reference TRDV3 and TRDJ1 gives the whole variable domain CDKVTQSSPDQTVASGSEVVLLCTYDTVYSNPDLFWYRIRPDYSFQFVFYGDNSRSEGADFTQGRFSVKHILTQKAFHLVISPVRTEDSATYYCAPGWGPYTDKLIFGKGTRVTVEP.

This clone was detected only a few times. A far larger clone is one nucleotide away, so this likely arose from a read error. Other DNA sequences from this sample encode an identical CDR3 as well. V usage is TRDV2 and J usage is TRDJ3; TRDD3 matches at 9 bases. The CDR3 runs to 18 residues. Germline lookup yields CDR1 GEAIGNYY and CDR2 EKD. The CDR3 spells CACDTWGIEAWDTRQMFF. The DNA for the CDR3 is TGTGCCTGTGACACCTGGGGGATAGAAGCCTGGGACACCCGCCAGATGTTTTTC.

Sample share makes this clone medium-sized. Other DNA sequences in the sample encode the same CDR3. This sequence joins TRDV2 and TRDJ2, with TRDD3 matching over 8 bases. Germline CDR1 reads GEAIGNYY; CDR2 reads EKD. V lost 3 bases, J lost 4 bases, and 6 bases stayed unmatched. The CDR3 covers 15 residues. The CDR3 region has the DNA TGTGCCTGTGACGGACTGGGGGTCGAGACAGCACAACTCTTCTTT. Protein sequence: CACDGLGVETAQLFF.

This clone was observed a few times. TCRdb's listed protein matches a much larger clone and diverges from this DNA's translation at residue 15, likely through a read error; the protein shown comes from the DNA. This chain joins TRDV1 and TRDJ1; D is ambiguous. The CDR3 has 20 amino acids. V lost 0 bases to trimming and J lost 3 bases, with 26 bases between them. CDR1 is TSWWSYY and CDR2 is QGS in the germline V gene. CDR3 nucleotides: TGTGCTCTTGGGGAACTAGTAATGGCAACATACAGCGTGTACGCCGATAAACTCATCTTT. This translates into CALGELVMATYSVYADKLIF.

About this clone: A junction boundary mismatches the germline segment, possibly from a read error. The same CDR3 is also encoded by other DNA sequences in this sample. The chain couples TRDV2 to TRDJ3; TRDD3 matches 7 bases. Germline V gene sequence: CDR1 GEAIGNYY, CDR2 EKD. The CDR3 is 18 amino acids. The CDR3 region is CACDVLGMLSWDTRQTFF. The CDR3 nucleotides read TGTGCCTGCGATGTACTGGGGATGCTCTCCTGGGACACCCGACAGACGTTTTTC.

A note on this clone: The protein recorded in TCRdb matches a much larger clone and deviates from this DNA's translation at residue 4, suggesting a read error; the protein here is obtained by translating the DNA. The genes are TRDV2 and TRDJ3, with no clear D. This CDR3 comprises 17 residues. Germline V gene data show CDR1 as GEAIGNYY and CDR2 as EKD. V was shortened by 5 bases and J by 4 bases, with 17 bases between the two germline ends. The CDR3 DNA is TGTGCCTGTGTCAGTGTGAACAAACCGTGGGACACCCGACAGATGTTTTTC. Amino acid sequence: CACVSVNKPWDTRQMFF.

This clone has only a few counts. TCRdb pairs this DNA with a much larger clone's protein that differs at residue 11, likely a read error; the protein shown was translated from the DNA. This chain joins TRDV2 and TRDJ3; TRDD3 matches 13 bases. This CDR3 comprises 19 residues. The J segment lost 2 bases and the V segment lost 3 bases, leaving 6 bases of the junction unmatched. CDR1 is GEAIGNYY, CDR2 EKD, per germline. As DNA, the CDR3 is TGTGCCTGTGACGTACTGGGGGATACGCGCCCCTGGGACACCCGACAGATGTTTTTC. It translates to CACDVLGDTRPWDTRQMFF.

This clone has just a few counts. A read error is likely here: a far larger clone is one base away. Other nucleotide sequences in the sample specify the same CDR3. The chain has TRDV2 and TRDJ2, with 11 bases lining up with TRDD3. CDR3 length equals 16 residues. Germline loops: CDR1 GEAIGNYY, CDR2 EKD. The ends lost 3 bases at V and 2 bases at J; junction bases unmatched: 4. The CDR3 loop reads CACDPLGDTLTAQLFF. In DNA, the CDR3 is TGTGCCTGTGACCCCCTGGGGGATACCTTGACAGCACAACTCTTCTTT.

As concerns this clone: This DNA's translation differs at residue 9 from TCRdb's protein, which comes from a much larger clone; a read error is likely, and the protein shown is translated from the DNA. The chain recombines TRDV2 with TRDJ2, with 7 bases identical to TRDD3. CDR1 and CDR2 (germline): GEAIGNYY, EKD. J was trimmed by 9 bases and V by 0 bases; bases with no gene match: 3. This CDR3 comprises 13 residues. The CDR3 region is CACDTGIQTQLFF. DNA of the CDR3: TGTGCCTGTGACACCGGGATACAAACACAACTCTTCTTT.

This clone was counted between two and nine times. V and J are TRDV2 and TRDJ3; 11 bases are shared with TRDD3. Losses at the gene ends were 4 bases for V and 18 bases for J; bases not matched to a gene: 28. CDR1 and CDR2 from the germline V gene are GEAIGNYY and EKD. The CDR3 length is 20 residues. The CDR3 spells CACEYHWGIEVAWDTRPMFF. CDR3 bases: TGTGCCTGTGAATACCACTGGGGGATAGAGGTCGCCTGGGACACCCGCCCGATGTTTTTC.